This record looks at one T cell receptor (beta chain) sequence and its context. What antigen it recognizes has not been identified. No much larger clone is present one base from it, and per-base qualities are unavailable. This entry belongs to a study of blood T cell repertoires in COVID-19 (dated by TCRdb to the early 2020s). In the study overall: Samples covering the acute and convalescent phases of COVID-19 were provided by collaborators in the United States, Italy and Spain. The material from the prospective study consisted of cDNA or gDNA derived from T cells, B-cell-depleted T cells, or PBMCs. Subjects who had been exposed to COVID-19, were actively infected with it, or had recovered from it provided the deeply sampled blood TCRbeta repertoires that made up the dataset. A freely available public database, intended as a resource for researchers studying the immune response to SARS-CoV-2, is where the repertoires were released. Samples were obtained from the ongoing ImmuneRACE study (first 160 participants) and from 1,200 or so subjects provided by 6 global collaborators. A de-identified subject ID, COVID-19 status, age in years and sex were almost always included in the sample metadata. HLA class I and class II types, where available, came from metadata supplied by the sample provider rather than from assay-based typing.

Each collaborating institution followed its own protocols to collect whole blood in K2EDTA tubes. Collaborator samples were shipped for TCRbeta analysis as frozen whole blood, isolated PBMCs, or DNA extracted from either sample type. The immunoSEQ Assay, a bias-controlled multiplex PCR, was used to amplify TCRbeta CDR3 regions from genomic DNA. The authors' pipeline ran thus. Within the assay, amplification of reference gene primers was used to estimate how many nucleated cells each sample contained. To quantify the absolute abundance of each unique TCRbeta CDR3 rearrangement, sequence reads were collapsed and filtered. Productive Simpson clonality was computed per sample as the square root of Simpson's diversity index over productive rearrangements. Held by TCRdb, this immuneACCESS table contains in-frame sequences only and omits some clones. Under half of the omission traces to an unresolved V gene where checked; the cause of the rest is unknown. The V and J calls and clone size were taken over from that table, and D and trimming were inferred from the DNA. The sample data list 200,000 to 300,000 clones, and approximately 81% of these were observed just once. The ten largest clones represent around 4% of the sample.

The paper's findings and limits, for the study overall: The amount of clinical and demographic metadata varied by source and participant and was provided uncurated.

The receptor's source is a man aged 55 to 70 with acute or convalescent COVID-19. Sequences were obtained from peripheral blood.

CDR3 reads: CASSPASGGAHEQYF. The DNA is as follows: TGTGCCAGCTCACCAGCAAGCGGAGGGGCCCACGAGCAGTACTTC. The V gene is TRBV18 and the J gene is TRBJ2-7; the D gene is perhaps TRBD2, on 6 matching bases. V sheds 2 bases and J sheds 5 bases, leaving 16 bases between their ends. Taken from cysteine to phenylalanine, the CDR3 has 15 residues. The read is trimmed to its CDR3 DNA, 45 bases read in frame from base 1. Sequences KGHSH (CDR1) and LQKENI (CDR2) are obtained from the germline V gene.